This T cell receptor beta chain originates from a study of T cells in Graves' hyperthyroidism and ophthalmopathy. Study in general: It was at initial diagnosis, before any treatment, that peripheral blood was collected. Study outcomes and limitations: Most clonotypes expanded in thyroid above 0.001 were likewise present in blood.

Turning to this clonotype: The antigen is not known. A much larger clone lies a single base off, so this may be a read error.

Amplified regions were TCR beta CDR3 sequences from RNA transcripts. Initially, a first-round RT-PCR of the TCR CDR3 employed the HTBI primer set. TCRdb reprocessed the multiplex PCR reads via MiXCR and lists one record per CDR3 protein. The table records fewer than 350,000 distinct CDR3 sequences, 21% of them present only once. Germline loops: CDR1 MNHNS, CDR2 SASEGT. Trimming shortened V by 5 bases and J by 4 bases, and 13 bases separated the two germline ends. The CDR3 length is 14 residues. Subjects aged 18 to 65 presented with newly diagnosed hyperthyroidism of less than 2 months' duration. Patients showing uncontrolled infection, other autoimmune disease, pregnancy or lactation were ineligible.

The sequencing input was blood. The TCR originated in a woman aged 45 to 65 with Graves' hyperthyroidism. The chain couples TRBV6-1 to TRBJ2-3; D is possibly TRBD1 (5 bases). The CDR3 region has the DNA TGTGCCAGCAGTCTCGCAGGGCTCGCAGATACGCAGTATTTT. This encodes CASSLAGLADTQYF.